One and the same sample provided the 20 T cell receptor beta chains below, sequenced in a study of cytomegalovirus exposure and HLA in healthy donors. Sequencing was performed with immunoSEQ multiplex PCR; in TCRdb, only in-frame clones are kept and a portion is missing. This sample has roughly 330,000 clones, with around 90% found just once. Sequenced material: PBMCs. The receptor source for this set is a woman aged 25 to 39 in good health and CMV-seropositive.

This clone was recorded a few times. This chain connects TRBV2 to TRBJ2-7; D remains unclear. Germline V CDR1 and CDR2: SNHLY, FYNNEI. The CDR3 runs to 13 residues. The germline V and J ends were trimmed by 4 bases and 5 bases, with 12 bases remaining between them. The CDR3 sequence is CASSGRGLNEQYF. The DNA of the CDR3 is TGTGCCAGCAGTGGAAGAGGTCTCAACGAGCAGTACTTC.

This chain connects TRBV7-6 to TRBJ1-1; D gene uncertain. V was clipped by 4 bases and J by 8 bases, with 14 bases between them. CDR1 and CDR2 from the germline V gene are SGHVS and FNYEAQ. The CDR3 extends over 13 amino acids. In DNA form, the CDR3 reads TGTGCCAGCAGCTCACTACAGCTTACCGAAGCTTTCTTT. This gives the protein CASSSLQLTEAFF.

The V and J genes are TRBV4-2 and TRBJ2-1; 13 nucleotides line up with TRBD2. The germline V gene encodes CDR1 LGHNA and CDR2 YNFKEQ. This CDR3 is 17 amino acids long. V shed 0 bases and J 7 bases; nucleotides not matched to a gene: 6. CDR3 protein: CASSQDPGTSGINEQFF. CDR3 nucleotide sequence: TGTGCCAGCAGCCAAGACCCTGGGACTAGCGGGATAAATGAGCAGTTCTTC.

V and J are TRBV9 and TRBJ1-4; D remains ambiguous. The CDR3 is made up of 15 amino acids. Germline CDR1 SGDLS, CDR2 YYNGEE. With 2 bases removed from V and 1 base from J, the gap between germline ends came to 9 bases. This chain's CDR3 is CASSVEGLTNEKLFF. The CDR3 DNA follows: TGTGCCAGCAGCGTGGAGGGCCTAACTAATGAAAAACTGTTTTTT.

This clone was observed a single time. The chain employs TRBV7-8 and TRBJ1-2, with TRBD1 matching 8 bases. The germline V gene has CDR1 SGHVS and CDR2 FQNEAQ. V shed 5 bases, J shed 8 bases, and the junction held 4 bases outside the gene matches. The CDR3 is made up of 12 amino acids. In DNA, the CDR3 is TGTGCCAGCAGCCCAGACAGGGGCGGCTACACCTTC. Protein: CASSPDRGGYTF.

CDR3 sequence: CAWTLEQGSTEAFF. CDR3 nucleotides: TGTGCCTGGACCCTAGAACAGGGCAGCACTGAAGCTTTCTTT. This chain links TRBV30 with TRBJ1-1; tentatively, D is TRBD1 (6 bases). The CDR3 loop spans 14 amino acids. Trimming stripped 4 bases from V and 4 bases from J, with 16 bases between. Germline V gene sequence: CDR1 GTSNPN, CDR2 SVGIG (reference sequence).

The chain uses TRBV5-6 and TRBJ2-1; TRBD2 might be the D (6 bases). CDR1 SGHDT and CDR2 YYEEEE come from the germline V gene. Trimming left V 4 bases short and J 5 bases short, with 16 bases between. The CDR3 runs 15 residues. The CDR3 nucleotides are TGTGCCAGCAGCCCTAGACGACTAGACCACAATGAGCAGTTCTTC. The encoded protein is CASSPRRLDHNEQFF.

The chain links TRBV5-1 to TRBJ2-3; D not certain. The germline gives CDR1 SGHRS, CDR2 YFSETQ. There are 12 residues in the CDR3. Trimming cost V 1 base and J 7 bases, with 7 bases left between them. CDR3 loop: CASSLQAYTQYF. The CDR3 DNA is TGCGCCAGCAGCTTGCAGGCCTATACGCAGTATTTT.

The CDR3: CASLPSLGENIQYF. In nucleotides, the CDR3 is TGTGCCTCCCTTCCTAGCCTTGGGGAAAACATTCAGTACTTC. The chain is built from TRBV30 and TRBJ2-4, with D perhaps matching TRBD2 (5 bases). The CDR3 is 14 residues long. Trimming took off 7 bases at V and 5 bases at J, with 18 bases between the two ends. Germline CDR1 reads GTSNPN; CDR2 reads SVGIG (reference sequence).

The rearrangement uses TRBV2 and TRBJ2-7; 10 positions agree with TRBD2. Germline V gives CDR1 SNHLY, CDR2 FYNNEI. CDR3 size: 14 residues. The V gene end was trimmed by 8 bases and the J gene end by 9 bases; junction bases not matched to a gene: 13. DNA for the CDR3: TGTGCCAGCCCCGGTAGGCTAGCGGGAGATGGGCAGTACTTC. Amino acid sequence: CASPGRLAGDGQYF.

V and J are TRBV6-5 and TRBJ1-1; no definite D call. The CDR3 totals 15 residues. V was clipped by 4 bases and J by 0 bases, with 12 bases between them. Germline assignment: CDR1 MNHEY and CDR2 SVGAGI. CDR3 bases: TGTGCCAGCAGTTGGTCCCGCTCAATGAACACTGAAGCTTTCTTT. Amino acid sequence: CASSWSRSMNTEAFF.

CDR3 DNA sequence: TGTGCCAGCAGCGTCGGAGGGGGGGATTCCTCCTACGAGCAGTACTTC. This translates into CASSVGGGDSSYEQYF. The chain links TRBV9 to TRBJ2-7, with a tentative D call TRBD2 (7 bases). The CDR3 runs 16 residues. Germline lookup yields CDR1 SGDLS and CDR2 YYNGEE. Trimming removed 2 bases from V and 0 bases from J, with 15 bases in between. Variable domain in full (rest from reference TRBV9 and TRBJ2-7): DSGVTQTPKHLITATGQRVTLRCSPRSGDLSVYWYQQSLDQGLQFLIQYYNGEERAKGNILERFSAQQFPDLHSELNLSSLELGDSALYFCASSVGGGDSSYEQYFGPGTRLTVT.

CDR3 amino acids: CASSLASFNYEQYF. CDR3 nucleotides: TGTGCCAGCAGCTTAGCTAGCTTCAACTACGAGCAGTACTTC. This sequence joins TRBV7-6 and TRBJ2-7; D ambiguous. Trimming cost V 0 bases and J 3 bases, with 9 bases left between them. The length of the CDR3 is 14 residues. Germline V gene data show CDR1 as SGHVS and CDR2 as FNYEAQ.

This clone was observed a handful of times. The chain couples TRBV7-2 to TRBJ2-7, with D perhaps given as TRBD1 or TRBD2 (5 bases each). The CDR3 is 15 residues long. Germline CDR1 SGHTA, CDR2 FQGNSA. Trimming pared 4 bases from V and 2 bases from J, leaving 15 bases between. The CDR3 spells CASSWGLGITYEQYF. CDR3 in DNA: TGTGCCAGCAGCTGGGGGTTGGGAATCACCTACGAGCAGTACTTC.

The CDR3 DNA reads as TGTGCCAGCAGGGAGGACAGTAATTCACCCCTCCACTTT. Protein sequence: CASREDSNSPLHF. The V gene is TRBV6-4, the J gene TRBJ1-6; D perhaps matches TRBD1 (6 bases). V was trimmed by 6 bases and J by 6 bases, leaving 9 bases between them. Germline CDR1 MRHNA, CDR2 SNTAGT. The CDR3 sequence is 13 residues long.

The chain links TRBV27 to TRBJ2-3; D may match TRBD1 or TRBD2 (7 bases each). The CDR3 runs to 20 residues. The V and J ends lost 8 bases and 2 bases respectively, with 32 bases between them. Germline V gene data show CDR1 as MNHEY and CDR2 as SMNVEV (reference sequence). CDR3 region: CASGGRDSDIRLADTDTQYF. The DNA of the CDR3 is TGTGCCAGCGGGGGCAGGGACAGCGATATCAGACTAGCAGACACAGATACGCAGTATTTT.

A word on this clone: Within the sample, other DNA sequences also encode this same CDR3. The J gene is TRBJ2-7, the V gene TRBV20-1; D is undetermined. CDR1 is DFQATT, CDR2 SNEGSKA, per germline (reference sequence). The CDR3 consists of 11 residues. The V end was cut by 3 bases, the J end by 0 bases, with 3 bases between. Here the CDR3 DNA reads TGCAGTGCTAGCGGCTCCTACGAGCAGTACTTC. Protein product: CSASGSYEQYF.

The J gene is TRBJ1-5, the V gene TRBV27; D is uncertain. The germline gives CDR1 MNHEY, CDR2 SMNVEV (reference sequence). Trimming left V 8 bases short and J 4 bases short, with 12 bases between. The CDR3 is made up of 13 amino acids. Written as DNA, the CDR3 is TGTGCCAGCGGGGATGGGAGTAATCAGCCCCAGCATTTT. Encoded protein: CASGDGSNQPQHF.

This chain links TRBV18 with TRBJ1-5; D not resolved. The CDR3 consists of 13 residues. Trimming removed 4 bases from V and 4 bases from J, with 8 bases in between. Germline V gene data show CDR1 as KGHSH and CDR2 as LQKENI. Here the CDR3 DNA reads TGTGCCAGCTCACGGACGGGAAATCAGCCCCAGCATTTT. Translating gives CASSRTGNQPQHF.

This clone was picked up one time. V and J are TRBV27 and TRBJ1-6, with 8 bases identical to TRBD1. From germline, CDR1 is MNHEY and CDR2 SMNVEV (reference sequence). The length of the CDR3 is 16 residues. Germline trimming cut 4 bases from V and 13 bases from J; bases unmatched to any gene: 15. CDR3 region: CASSSTGAPAGSPLHF. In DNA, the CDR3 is TGTGCCAGCAGTTCGACAGGGGCCCCAGCGGGGAGTCCCCTCCACTTT.